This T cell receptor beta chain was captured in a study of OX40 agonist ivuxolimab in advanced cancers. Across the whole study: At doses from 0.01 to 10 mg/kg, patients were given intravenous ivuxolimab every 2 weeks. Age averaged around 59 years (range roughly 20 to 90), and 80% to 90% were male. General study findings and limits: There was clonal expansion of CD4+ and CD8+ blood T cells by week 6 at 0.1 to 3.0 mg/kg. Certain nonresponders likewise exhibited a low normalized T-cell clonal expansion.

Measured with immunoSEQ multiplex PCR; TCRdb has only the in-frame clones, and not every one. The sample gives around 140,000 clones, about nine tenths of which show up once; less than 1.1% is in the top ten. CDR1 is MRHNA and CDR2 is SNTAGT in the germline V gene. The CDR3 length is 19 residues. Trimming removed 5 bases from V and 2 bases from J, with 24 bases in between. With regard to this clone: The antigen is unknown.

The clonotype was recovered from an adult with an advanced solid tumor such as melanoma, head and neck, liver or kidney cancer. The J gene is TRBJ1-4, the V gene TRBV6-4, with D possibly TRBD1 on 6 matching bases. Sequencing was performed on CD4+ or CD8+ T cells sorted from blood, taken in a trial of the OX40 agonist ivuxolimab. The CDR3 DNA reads TGTGCCAGCAGTCCATCAGGGGCCGATCCCCGGAGGACTAATGAAAAACTGTTTTTT. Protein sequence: CASSPSGADPRRTNEKLFF.